Below are 10 T cell receptor beta chains sequenced from a single sample in a study of early T cells in non-severe SARS-CoV-2 infection. One entry per CDR3 protein, called by TCRdb with MiXCR from the 5' RACE reads. The sample shows 66,000 or so distinct CDR3 sequences, less than 15% of them seen only once. The material sequenced was whole blood. These receptors came from an adult who was a healthcare worker with PCR-confirmed SARS-CoV-2 infection or an uninfected control (not recorded which).

This clonotype was picked up a small number of times. This sequence joins TRBV11-2 and TRBJ2-5; the D gene is possibly TRBD2 (6 bases). The CDR3 consists of 13 residues. The V gene's germline CDR1 is SGHAT and CDR2 FQNNGV. V gave up 3 bases and J gave up 4 bases, with 9 bases separating them. CDR3 loop: CASSFGGVETQYF. The CDR3 bases are TGTGCCAGCAGCTTTGGAGGGGTAGAGACCCAGTACTTC.

In its sample, this clonotype was seen many times. V is TRBV9 and J is TRBJ2-3, with 9 bases aligning to TRBD2. The CDR3 consists of 17 residues. The trim removed 4 bases at V and 2 bases at J, leaving 11 bases unmatched. From germline, CDR1 is SGDLS and CDR2 YYNGEE. The CDR3 spells CASSFLPSGAATDTQYF. CDR3 nucleotide sequence: TGTGCCAGCAGCTTTCTCCCTAGCGGGGCGGCCACAGATACGCAGTATTTT.

This clonotype occurred a few times. The CDR3 is CSVDRGVRNTEAFF. The CDR3 DNA follows: TGCAGCGTTGACCGAGGGGTGAGGAACACTGAAGCTTTCTTT. The chain carries TRBV29-1 and TRBJ1-1, with D possibly matching TRBD1 (5 bases). The CDR3 runs 14 residues. Per the germline V gene, CDR1 is SQVTM and CDR2 is ANQGSEA. Between the trimmed V and J ends, which lost 3 bases and 1 base, there was a span of 12 bases.

This chain uses TRBV6-1 with TRBJ1-2, with 7 nucleotides matching TRBD1. V shed 7 bases and J 4 bases; nucleotides not matched to a gene: 15. The CDR3 runs to 16 residues. CDR1 is MNHNS, CDR2 SASEGT, per germline. The CDR3 here is CASTRTGTSSGYGYTF. Written as DNA, the CDR3 is TGTGCCAGCACCCGGACAGGAACCTCAAGCGGCTATGGCTACACCTTC.

The table lists this clonotype with a few counts. This chain connects TRBV24-1 to TRBJ2-1; 12 bases are a match to TRBD1. V lost 1 base and J lost 7; bases outside the gene matches: 7. The V gene's germline CDR1 is KGHDR and CDR2 SFDVKD. CDR3 length equals 17 residues. The CDR3, as DNA: TGTGCCACCAGTGATTTTATGGGACAGGGGGCTCGGAATGAGCAGTTCTTC. Protein product: CATSDFMGQGARNEQFF.

The J gene is TRBJ2-3, the V gene TRBV28, with TRBD1 matching 9 bases. Germline V gene sequence: CDR1 MDHEN, CDR2 SYDVKM. Losses at the gene ends were 0 bases for V and 2 bases for J; bases not matched to a gene: 3. The CDR3 is 16 residues long. The CDR3 sequence: CASSLWGTGHTDTQYF. The CDR3 DNA reads as TGTGCCAGCAGTTTATGGGGGACAGGGCACACAGATACGCAGTATTTT.

The chain recombines TRBV20-1 with TRBJ2-2; 16 bases line up with TRBD2. V dropped 6 bases and J dropped 6; count of bases not matched to a gene: 13. The CDR3 loop spans 18 amino acids. The germline gives CDR1 DFQATT, CDR2 SNEGSKA (reference sequence). The CDR3 spells CSAKRGLAGGLGAGELFF. CDR3 coding DNA: TGCAGTGCAAAACGGGGACTAGCGGGAGGGCTTGGCGCCGGGGAGCTGTTTTTT.

J is TRBJ2-7 and V is TRBV5-1; D is possibly TRBD1 (5 bases). The ends were cut back, 0 bases at V and 5 bases at J, with 12 bases in the middle. Germline CDR1 reads SGHRS; CDR2 reads YFSETQ. CDR3 length equals 14 residues. Here the CDR3 reads CASSLAGRVHEQYF. The CDR3 coding sequence is TGCGCCAGCAGCTTGGCCGGCAGGGTCCACGAGCAGTACTTC.

The J gene is TRBJ2-7, the V gene TRBV29-1; the D gene could be TRBD1 or TRBD2 (5 bases each). From germline, CDR1 is SQVTM and CDR2 ANQGSEA. Between the trimmed V and J ends, which lost 4 bases and 3 bases, there was a span of 16 bases. The CDR3 spans 14 residues. Here the CDR3 DNA reads TGCAGCGTTGTGCGTACCGGGACCCGCTACGAGCAGTACTTC. Translation: CSVVRTGTRYEQYF.

This clonotype was seen just once. V gene TRBV7-3 combines with J gene TRBJ2-3; D is uncertain. This CDR3 is built from 13 residues. Trimming removed 3 bases at V and 6 bases at J, with 10 bases between. The germline V gene encodes CDR1 SGHTA and CDR2 FQGTGA. CDR3 DNA: TGTGCCAGCAGCTTGGAGTTGTTGGATACGCAGTATTTT. It is translated as CASSLELLDTQYF.